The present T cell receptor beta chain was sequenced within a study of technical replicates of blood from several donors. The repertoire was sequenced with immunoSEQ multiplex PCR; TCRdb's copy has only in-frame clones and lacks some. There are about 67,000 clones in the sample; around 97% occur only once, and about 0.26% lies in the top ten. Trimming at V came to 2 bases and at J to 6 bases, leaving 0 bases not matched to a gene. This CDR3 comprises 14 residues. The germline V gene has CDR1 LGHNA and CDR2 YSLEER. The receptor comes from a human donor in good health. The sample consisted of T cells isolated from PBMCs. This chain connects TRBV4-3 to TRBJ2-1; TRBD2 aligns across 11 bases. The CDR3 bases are TGCGCCAGCAGCCAAACTAGCGGGAGCAATGAGCAGTTCTTC. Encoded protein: CASSQTSGSNEQFF.